Following are 30 T cell receptor beta chains from one sample sequenced in a study of low-dose radiotherapy and immunotherapy resistance in tumors. Primers targeting TRAV and TRBV primed first-strand cDNA, covering alpha and beta chains. TCRs were amplified for 15 to 25 PCR cycles with a constant-region primer and V-primer adapter. TCRdb redid the calling of the reads with MiXCR, one entry per CDR3 protein. The repertoire holds nearly 60,000 distinct CDR3 sequences, around 23% seen once, with approximately 6.4% in the top ten. Time point indicated: after trial treatment. The treatment was: LDRT plus nivolumab, ipilimumab, low-dose cyclophosphamide and aspirin (RACIN trial). The material was PBMCs, obtained after low-dose radiotherapy plus immunotherapy. These receptors were taken from a male donor with prostate cancer.

Ten or more counts support this clonotype. CDR3 loop: CASSPPFRAGDEQYF. The CDR3 DNA is TGTGCCAGCTCACCACCGTTCAGGGCAGGGGACGAGCAGTACTTC. The chain couples TRBV18 to TRBJ2-7; a weak D match, TRBD1 (6 bases). The germline V gene has CDR1 KGHSH and CDR2 LQKENI. This CDR3 comprises 15 residues. Trimming removed 0 bases from V and 5 bases from J, with 14 bases in between.

This clonotype was recorded at least ten times. The chain has TRBV4-3 and TRBJ2-5, with D hard to call. Germline values: CDR1 LGHNA, CDR2 YSLEER. Trimming took 2 bases from V and 1 from J, leaving 8 bases between them. CDR3 length: 14 amino acids. The CDR3 is CASSQSDGQETQYF. CDR3 in DNA: TGCGCCAGCAGCCAATCCGACGGCCAAGAGACCCAGTACTTC.

Turning to this clonotype: A far larger clone is only one base removed, so a read error is likely. This chain links TRBV7-2 with TRBJ1-4; 9 positions agree with TRBD1. J was trimmed by 6 bases and V by 5 bases; bases with no gene match: 4. The CDR3 length is 14 residues. The V gene's germline CDR1 is SGHTA and CDR2 FQGNSA. The CDR3 DNA reads TGTGCCAGCAGCCACGGGACAGGGTATGAAAAACTGTTTTTT. Encoded protein: CASSHGTGYEKLFF.

The chain uses TRBV5-4 and TRBJ2-2; TRBD2 agrees at 12 bases. V dropped 7 bases and J dropped 3; count of bases not matched to a gene: 7. The CDR3 has 16 amino acids. CDR1 is SGHNT, CDR2 YYREEE, per germline (reference sequence). CDR3 sequence: CASGSSGRADTGELFF. The CDR3, as DNA: TGTGCCAGCGGGTCTAGCGGGAGGGCCGACACCGGGGAGCTGTTTTTT. Full variable domain (remainder filled in from reference TRBV5-4 and TRBJ2-2): ETGVTQSPTHLIKTRGQQVTLRCSSQSGHNTVSWYQQALGQGPQFIFQYYREEENGRGNFPPRFSGLQFPNYSSELNVNALELDDSALYLCASGSSGRADTGELFFGEGSRLTVL.

This clonotype was observed at least ten times. CDR3 DNA: TGTGCCAGCAGCTTCCCGACAGGGGGCGGTCATGGCTACACCTTC. Translated: CASSFPTGGGHGYTF. The J gene is TRBJ1-2, the V gene TRBV7-2; 10 positions agree with TRBD1. Germline CDR1 is SGHTA and CDR2 is FQGNSA. With 3 bases clipped from V and 6 bases from J, the junction kept 7 bases outside the gene matches. The CDR3 is 15 residues long.

The chain links TRBV20-1 to TRBJ2-2, with D perhaps matching TRBD2 (6 bases). Germline values: CDR1 DFQATT, CDR2 SNEGSKA (reference sequence). The CDR3 contains 13 residues. The V gene lost 1 base and the J gene lost 6 bases, with 9 bases spanning the gap. CDR3 sequence: CSARVGGAGELFF. The CDR3, as DNA: TGCAGTGCTAGAGTAGGAGGGGCCGGGGAGCTGTTTTTT.

The sample holds many counts of this clonotype. The chain has TRBV6-2 or TRBV6-3 and TRBJ1-1; D gene ambiguous. Trimming pared 0 bases from V and 3 bases from J, leaving 5 bases between. CDR1 MNHEY and CDR2 SVGEGT come from the germline V gene. This CDR3 region has 13 residues. The CDR3 DNA follows: TGTGCCAGCAGTTACTCAGTGTACACTGAAGCTTTCTTT. Protein: CASSYSVYTEAFF.

This clonotype was detected a few times. The CDR3 nucleotides read TGCGCCAGCAGCTTGTCCCGGGACGCAGGTCGCGGCATTCAGTACTTC. Its protein product is CASSLSRDAGRGIQYF. This chain uses TRBV5-1 with TRBJ2-4, with D tentatively TRBD1 or TRBD2 (5 bases each). Between the trimmed V and J ends, which lost 1 base and 9 bases, there was a span of 20 bases. The CDR3 is 16 amino acids. Germline assignment: CDR1 SGHRS and CDR2 YFSETQ.

Turning to this clonotype: A far larger clone is only one base removed, so a read error is likely. V gene TRBV7-8 combines with J gene TRBJ2-7; D possibly corresponds to TRBD1 (6 bases). The germline gives CDR1 SGHVS, CDR2 FQNEAQ. The germline V and J ends were trimmed by 7 bases and 7 bases, with 23 bases remaining between them. This CDR3 is 15 amino acids long. The CDR3, as DNA: TGTGCCAGCAACACCGGCAGGGGTGGTCGGAATGAGCAGTACTTC. It yields the protein CASNTGRGGRNEQYF.

V gene TRBV7-9 combines with J gene TRBJ2-7; TRBD2 aligns across 10 bases. Trimming cost V 5 bases and J 2 bases; bases outside gene matches: 21. Germline lookup yields CDR1 SEHNR and CDR2 FQNEAQ (reference sequence). The CDR3 is 20 amino acids. In DNA form, the CDR3 reads TGTGCCAGCAGCCGACCCCGTATAGCGGGAGGAGAAAAGTTGGCCTACGAGCAGTACTTC. It specifies CASSRPRIAGGEKLAYEQYF.

This clonotype was detected many times. The chain is built from TRBV2 and TRBJ2-5, with D maybe TRBD1 (5 bases). The germline V and J ends were trimmed by 5 bases and 0 bases, with 10 bases remaining between them. This CDR3 is 14 amino acids long. CDR1 and CDR2 from the germline V gene are SNHLY and FYNNEI. CDR3 amino acids: CASSPTAYQETQYF. The CDR3 nucleotides read TGTGCCAGCAGTCCGACAGCGTACCAAGAGACCCAGTACTTC.

This clonotype was observed at least ten times. V gene TRBV23-1 combines with J gene TRBJ2-1; 11 bases fit TRBD1. TRBV23-1 is labeled an ORF, and its function is uncertain. This CDR3 region has 16 residues. The V gene end was trimmed by 6 bases and the J gene end by 5 bases; junction bases not matched to a gene: 9. This CDR3 reads CASRSPRDRGDNEQFF. CDR3 bases: TGCGCCAGCAGATCCCCGAGGGACAGGGGGGACAATGAGCAGTTCTTC.

This clonotype showed up many times. CDR3 region: CAISDRESLNTEAFF. CDR3 DNA sequence: TGTGCCATCAGTGACAGGGAAAGCCTGAACACTGAAGCTTTCTTT. The genes are TRBV10-3 and TRBJ1-1; D might be TRBD1 (5 bases). Between the trimmed V and J ends, which lost 3 bases and 0 bases, there was a span of 11 bases. Looked up from germline, CDR1 is ENHRY and CDR2 is SYGVKD. This CDR3 has 15 residues.

There are a few counts of this clonotype. The chain's CDR3 is CASSPRDRASQYF. The CDR3 DNA reads as TGTGCCAGCTCACCGCGGGACAGAGCTTCCCAGTACTTC. This sequence joins TRBV18 and TRBJ2-5, with D perhaps matching TRBD1 (7 bases). The CDR3 is 13 residues long. Looked up from germline, CDR1 is KGHSH and CDR2 is LQKENI. V was shortened by 3 bases and J by 9 bases, with 14 bases between the two germline ends.

This clonotype was recorded only once. This chain joins TRBV7-9 and TRBJ2-5; the D gene could be TRBD1 or TRBD2 (7 bases each). The CDR3 spans 14 residues. The germline V gene has CDR1 SEHNR and CDR2 FQNEAQ (reference sequence). V was pared by 3 bases and J by 6 bases, with 14 bases between. CDR3 residues: CASSLGGTVKTQYF. The CDR3 DNA is TGTGCCAGCAGCTTGGGAGGGACAGTGAAGACCCAGTACTTC.

The sample holds many counts of this clonotype. This chain connects TRBV3-1 to TRBJ2-1; maybe TRBD2 (5 bases). CDR1 and CDR2 from the germline V gene are LGHDT and YNNKEL (reference sequence). This CDR3 is built from 14 residues. V was cut by 4 bases and J by 6 bases, with 13 bases left in between. CDR3 protein: CASSPTRAFNEQFF. For the CDR3, the DNA is TGTGCCAGCAGCCCAACTAGGGCTTTCAATGAGCAGTTCTTC.

This clonotype was picked up many times. The rearrangement joins TRBV24-1 to TRBJ2-7, with D perhaps TRBD1 or TRBD2 (5 bases each). The CDR3 extends over 16 amino acids. V was shortened by 4 bases and J by 0 bases, with 15 bases between the two germline ends. The germline V gene has CDR1 KGHDR and CDR2 SFDVKD. DNA for the CDR3: TGTGCCACCAGTGAAACCGGGACCGGAGGCTCCTACGAGCAGTACTTC. Protein product: CATSETGTGGSYEQYF.

The rearrangement links TRBV5-4 to TRBJ2-3; TRBD2 matches 14 bases. The CDR3 sequence is 17 residues long. Germline assignment: CDR1 SGHNT and CDR2 YYREEE (reference sequence). V gave up 0 bases and J gave up 2 bases; unmatched junction bases: 2. The CDR3 region is CASSLGLAGGYTDTQYF. In nucleotides, the CDR3 is TGTGCCAGCAGCTTGGGACTAGCGGGAGGGTACACAGATACGCAGTATTTT.

This sequence joins TRBV2 and TRBJ2-7; TRBD2 matches 7 bases. Germline CDR1 reads SNHLY; CDR2 reads FYNNEI. The CDR3 consists of 13 residues. Losses at the gene ends were 6 bases for V and 7 bases for J; bases not matched to a gene: 9. This CDR3 is CASSSRTSLEQYF. CDR3 coding DNA: TGTGCCAGCAGCTCCCGGACTAGTCTTGAGCAGTACTTC.

This clonotype was found many times. The J gene is TRBJ1-1, the V gene TRBV4-3; D is perhaps TRBD1 (6 bases). The CDR3 has 14 residues. Trimming removed 2 bases from V and 4 bases from J, with 11 bases in between. Germline CDR1 reads LGHNA; CDR2 reads YSLEER. CDR3 DNA sequence: TGCGCCAGCAGCCAAATCACAGGGTCCACTGAAGCTTTCTTT. This sequence encodes CASSQITGSTEAFF.

This clonotype was seen many times. The gene calls are TRBV20-1 and TRBJ2-5, with TRBD2 matching 14 bases. Germline CDR1 reads DFQATT; CDR2 reads SNEGSKA (reference sequence). This CDR3 contains 16 residues. Trimming took 0 bases from V and 4 from J; bases not matched to a gene: 4. CDR3 DNA sequence: TGCAGTGCTAGAGATCGCGGACTAGCGGGAGGAGAGACCCAGTACTTC. Translation gives CSARDRGLAGGETQYF.

This clonotype has at least ten counts. This chain joins TRBV6-2 or TRBV6-3 and TRBJ2-3, with a weak D call TRBD2 (6 bases). With 6 bases removed from V and 11 bases from J, the gap between germline ends came to 15 bases. There are 12 residues in the CDR3. The germline CDR1 and CDR2 sequences are MNHEY and SVGEGT. The CDR3 loop reads CASSPNRDLQYF. The CDR3 DNA is TGTGCCAGCAGCCCTAACCGGGACTTGCAGTATTTT.

This clonotype was detected only a few times. The genes are TRBV20-1 and TRBJ2-1; 11 bases match TRBD2. After removal of 1 base from V and 3 bases from J, the junction contained 2 bases not matched to a gene. This CDR3 comprises 15 residues. Germline values: CDR1 DFQATT, CDR2 SNEGSKA (reference sequence). The CDR3, as DNA: TGCAGTGCTAGAGCAGGACTAGCGGGCTACAATGAGCAGTTCTTC. Translating it yields CSARAGLAGYNEQFF.

The chain uses TRBV5-1 and TRBJ2-1, with 10 bases identical to TRBD2. CDR1 and CDR2 from the germline V gene are SGHRS and YFSETQ. This CDR3 has 14 amino acids. Unmatched junction bases numbered 4, after V lost 3 bases and J lost 7 bases. CDR3 amino acids: CASSWSGRGNEQFF. In nucleotides, the CDR3 is TGCGCCAGCAGCTGGAGCGGGAGGGGGAATGAGCAGTTCTTC.

This clonotype came up many times. The chain recombines TRBV19 with TRBJ1-1, with no clear D. Germline-derived CDR1 and CDR2 are LNHDA and SQIVND (reference sequence). Trimming pared 7 bases from V and 3 bases from J, leaving 12 bases between. This CDR3 is 13 amino acids long. The CDR3: CASIPSPDTEAFF. The CDR3 region has the DNA TGTGCCAGTATCCCATCCCCGGACACTGAAGCTTTCTTT.

This clonotype was found many times. The chain couples TRBV9 to TRBJ2-2, with D uncertain. The CDR3 is 14 residues long. CDR1 is SGDLS, CDR2 YYNGEE, per germline. V was cut by 0 bases and J by 6 bases, with 9 bases left in between. As DNA, the CDR3 is TGTGCCAGCAGCGTAGGGGCCGGAGCCGGGGAGCTGTTTTTT. Translated, it gives CASSVGAGAGELFF.

This clonotype was observed at least ten times. This chain links TRBV7-2 with TRBJ2-4, with 9 bases aligning to TRBD2. With V trimmed by 5 bases and J by 0 bases, 8 bases remained unmatched. CDR1 is SGHTA and CDR2 is FQGNSA in the germline V gene. The CDR3 totals 17 residues. The CDR3 region is CASSRSSGELAKNIQYF. DNA of the CDR3: TGTGCCAGCAGCCGGTCTAGCGGGGAGCTAGCCAAAAACATTCAGTACTTC.

In this sample, this clonotype turned up many times. The chain uses TRBV11-3 and TRBJ2-2; maybe TRBD2 (6 bases). The V end lost 2 bases, the J end lost 1 base, and 14 bases lay between the germline ends. Germline V gives CDR1 SGHNT, CDR2 YENEEA. The CDR3 covers 17 residues. CDR3 region: CASSLSGWGGNTGELFF. The DNA for the CDR3 is TGTGCCAGCAGCTTATCCGGGTGGGGAGGGAACACCGGGGAGCTGTTTTTT.

This chain uses TRBV3-1 with TRBJ2-1; 11 bases line up with TRBD2. J was trimmed by 12 bases and V by 4 bases; bases with no gene match: 11. This CDR3 region has 15 residues. CDR1 LGHDT and CDR2 YNNKEL come from the germline V gene (reference sequence). In DNA, the CDR3 is TGTGCCAGCAGCCCGCCTCCGGGACTAGCGGAGCGGCAGTTCTTC. It translates to CASSPPPGLAERQFF.

This clonotype was observed many times. J is TRBJ2-1 and V is TRBV21-1; the D call TRBD1 from the table was never checked on the DNA. TRBV21-1 counts as a pseudogene. The CDR3 totals 18 residues. The DNA for the CDR3 is TGTGCCAGCAGCAAAAAGAACCCCCGAGGGATCCTTTTCCATGAGCAGTTCTTC. Protein: CASSKKNPRGILFHEQFF.